This section outlines one T cell receptor (beta chain) sequence together with its context. The protocol was immunoSEQ multiplex PCR, while the TCRdb copy is restricted to in-frame clones and leaves out a portion. The sample records about 660,000 clones, under 80% being singletons. This CDR3 is built from 15 residues. V dropped 6 bases and J dropped 6; count of bases not matched to a gene: 5. Germline lookup yields CDR1 MNHEY and CDR2 SMNVEV (reference sequence). The sample is drawn from a study of shared clonotypes between healthy human individuals. The chain combines TRBV27 with TRBJ2-1, with 13 bases aligning to TRBD2. The specimen was memory CD4+ T cells sorted from blood. Subset in this sample: CD45RA-negative fraction. This TCR was sampled from a woman in her 30s in good health. The CDR3: CASSGLAGVFNEQFF. The CDR3 bases are TGTGCCAGCAGCGGACTAGCGGGAGTTTTCAATGAGCAGTTCTTC.